Following are 29 T cell receptor beta chains from one sample sequenced in a study of OX40 agonist ivuxolimab in advanced cancers. The library was produced with the immunoSEQ multiplex PCR assay. TCRdb took this table from immuneACCESS and kept in-frame rearrangements with V and J called. Such tables lack part of the clones; where checked against another copy, unresolved V genes explain under half of the gap, and the rest is unexplained. The sample records 63,000 or so clones, 80% to 85% of which are singletons. The top ten constitute approximately 8.7% of the sample. The source was CD4+ or CD8+ T cells sorted from blood, collected in a trial of the OX40 agonist ivuxolimab. Every receptor here comes from an adult with an advanced solid tumor such as melanoma, head and neck, liver or kidney cancer.

The chain is built from TRBV11-1 and TRBJ2-7, with D possibly TRBD1 on 6 matching bases. The CDR3 length is 14 residues. The V end was cut by 5 bases, the J end by 2 bases, with 13 bases between. CDR1 and CDR2 (germline): SGHAT, FQDESV (reference sequence). CDR3 in amino acids: CASSRGHRTYEQYF. The CDR3 coding sequence is TGTGCCAGCAGCAGGGGACACCGCACCTACGAGCAGTACTTC.

The V call is TRBV7-2, the J call TRBJ2-7; 7 bases line up with TRBD2. CDR3 length: 18 residues. Germline V CDR1 and CDR2: SGHTA, FQGNSA. Trimming took 5 bases from V and 9 from J; bases not matched to a gene: 25. This CDR3 reads CASSQHASGGGTPTLQYF. CDR3 bases: TGTGCCAGCAGCCAACATGCTTCGGGAGGCGGGACCCCCACTCTGCAGTACTTC. The full variable domain, its missing parts supplied by reference TRBV7-2 and TRBJ2-7, is GAGVSQSPSNKVTEKGKDVELRCDPISGHTALYWYRQSLGQGLEFLIYFQGNSAPDKSGLPSDRFSAERTGGSVSTLTIQRTQQEDSAVYLCASSQHASGGGTPTLQYFGPGTRLTVT.

The V gene is TRBV11-3, the J gene TRBJ1-1; the D is unclear. V was clipped by 3 bases and J by 1 base, with 6 bases between them. CDR1 and CDR2 from the germline V gene are SGHNT and YENEEA. The CDR3 covers 13 residues. The CDR3 coding sequence is TGTGCCAGCAGCTTTACAGAGAACACTGAAGCTTTCTTT. Translated: CASSFTENTEAFF.

The rearrangement uses TRBV19 and TRBJ1-1, with TRBD1 as a possible D gene (6 bases). The germline V and J ends were trimmed by 1 base and 11 bases, with 17 bases remaining between them. Germline V gene lookup returns CDR1 LNHDA and CDR2 SQIVND (reference sequence). The CDR3 is 14 residues long. CDR3: CASSIVLTGSKAFF. The CDR3 DNA sequence: TGTGCCAGTAGTATAGTCCTCACAGGGAGTAAGGCTTTCTTT.

V and J are TRBV30 and TRBJ1-6; D not resolved. Germline loops: CDR1 GTSNPN, CDR2 SVGIG (reference sequence). V was trimmed by 0 bases and J by 11 bases, leaving 17 bases between them. The CDR3 consists of 15 residues. CDR3 in amino acids: CAWSVGPRPGPPLHF. CDR3 nucleotides: TGTGCCTGGAGTGTAGGGCCACGTCCCGGCCCACCCCTCCACTTT.

V usage is TRBV19 and J usage is TRBJ1-2; no clear D. Germline V gives CDR1 LNHDA, CDR2 SQIVND (reference sequence). Trimming took 3 bases from V and 2 from J, leaving 13 bases between them. This CDR3 contains 15 residues. CDR3 nucleotides: TGTGCCAGTAGTATTTATGGTAGGACCAACTATGGCTACACCTTC. Protein: CASSIYGRTNYGYTF. Full variable domain (missing parts from reference TRBV19 and TRBJ1-2): DGGITQSPKYLFRKEGQNVTLSCEQNLNHDAMYWYRQDPGQGLRLIYYSQIVNDFQKGDIAEGYSVSREKKESFPLTVTSAQKNPTAFYLCASSIYGRTNYGYTFGSGTRLTVV.

This clone was counted a single time. The chain recombines TRBV29-1 with TRBJ2-3; 7 nucleotides line up with TRBD1. V shed 4 bases and J 3 bases; nucleotides not matched to a gene: 4. This CDR3 region has 13 residues. CDR1 SQVTM and CDR2 ANQGSEA come from the germline V gene. The CDR3 is CSVGGGQTDTQYF. The CDR3 DNA sequence: TGCAGCGTTGGAGGGGGCCAGACAGATACGCAGTATTTT.

This rearrangement joins TRBV4-3 to TRBJ2-3; TRBD1 matches 7 bases. Germline lookup yields CDR1 LGHNA and CDR2 YSLEER. The trim removed 4 bases at V and 3 bases at J, leaving 4 bases unmatched. This CDR3 has 14 residues. The CDR3 loop is CASSPRGLTDTQYF. The CDR3 DNA sequence: TGCGCCAGCAGCCCTAGGGGGCTAACAGATACGCAGTATTTT.

CDR3 protein: CASSSTGTSNEQFF. CDR3 DNA: TGTGCCAGCAGCTCGACCGGGACTAGCAATGAGCAGTTCTTC. The chain combines TRBV7-2 with TRBJ2-1, with 8 bases that match TRBD2. There are 14 residues in the CDR3. V gave up 4 bases and J gave up 6 bases; unmatched junction bases: 5. Germline loops: CDR1 SGHTA, CDR2 FQGNSA.

The chain carries TRBV29-1 and TRBJ1-2; D is unresolved. The germline V and J ends were trimmed by 6 bases and 0 bases, with 14 bases remaining between them. Germline V gives CDR1 SQVTM, CDR2 ANQGSEA. This CDR3 comprises 14 residues. The CDR3 region is CSVGRADANYGYTF. The CDR3 DNA follows: TGCAGCGTCGGACGGGCCGACGCTAACTATGGCTACACCTTC. The complete variable domain, with remaining parts taken from reference TRBV29-1 and TRBJ1-2, reads SAVISQKPSRDICQRGTSLTIQCQVDSQVTMMFWYRQQPGQSLTLIATANQGSEATYESGFVIDKFPISRPNLTFSTLTVSNMSPEDSSIYLCSVGRADANYGYTFGSGTRLTVV.

The rearrangement uses TRBV10-3 and TRBJ1-2, with TRBD1 identical over 8 bases. Germline V gene sequence: CDR1 ENHRY, CDR2 SYGVKD. The ends lost 5 bases at V and 4 bases at J; junction bases unmatched: 3. The CDR3 covers 13 residues. The chain's CDR3 is CAISTGGLYGYTF. The CDR3 coding sequence is TGTGCCATCAGTACAGGGGGGCTCTATGGCTACACCTTC.

The chain combines TRBV28 with TRBJ2-7; 7 bases are shared with TRBD2. The germline gives CDR1 MDHEN, CDR2 SYDVKM. V shed 2 bases and J 2 bases; nucleotides not matched to a gene: 6. The CDR3 spans 15 residues. DNA of the CDR3: TGTGCCAGCAGTTTACACGGCGGGGGAACCTACGAGCAGTACTTC. This codes for CASSLHGGGTYEQYF. The complete variable domain, with remaining parts taken from reference TRBV28 and TRBJ2-7, reads DVKVTQSSRYLVKRTGEKVFLECVQDMDHENMFWYRQDPGLGLRLIYFSYDVKMKEKGDIPEGYSVSREKKERFSLILESASTNQTSMYLCASSLHGGGTYEQYFGPGTRLTVT.

CDR3 loop: CASSPGQGEFF. The CDR3 DNA follows: TGTGCCAGCTCACCAGGGCAGGGGGAGTTCTTC. The gene calls are TRBV18 and TRBJ2-1, with 7 nucleotides matching TRBD1. CDR1 is KGHSH, CDR2 LQKENI, per germline. The CDR3 runs 11 residues. Trimming cost V 2 bases and J 14 bases; bases outside gene matches: 3. The full variable domain, completed using reference TRBV18 and TRBJ2-1, is NAGVMQNPRHLVRRRGQEARLRCSPMKGHSHVYWYRQLPEEGLKFMVYLQKENIIDESGMPKERFSAEFPKEGPSILRIQQVVRGDSAAYFCASSPGQGEFFGPGTRLTVL.

The chain is built from TRBV13 and TRBJ2-5; 12 nucleotides match TRBD2. The CDR3 is 15 residues long. The V gene's germline CDR1 is PRHDT and CDR2 FYEKMQ (reference sequence). Losses at the gene ends were 3 bases for V and 4 bases for J; bases not matched to a gene: 3. CDR3 nucleotide sequence: TGTGCCAGCAGCTTCCTAGCGGGAGGGGGAGAGACCCAGTACTTC. Residues: CASSFLAGGGETQYF.

The rearrangement uses TRBV7-2 and TRBJ1-2; D remains unclear. The CDR3 is 14 residues long. Germline V gene sequence: CDR1 SGHTA, CDR2 FQGNSA. The V and J ends lost 3 bases and 2 bases respectively, with 10 bases between them. CDR3 sequence reads: CASSFFSINYGYTF. In nucleotides, the CDR3 is TGTGCCAGCAGCTTCTTCAGTATCAACTATGGCTACACCTTC.

CDR3 protein: CASRQGAAQPQHF. For the CDR3, the DNA is TGTGCCAGTCGCCAGGGGGCTGCTCAGCCCCAGCATTTT. The genes are TRBV6-5 and TRBJ1-5; 8 positions agree with TRBD1. This CDR3 is built from 13 residues. Germline-derived CDR1 and CDR2 are MNHEY and SVGAGI. Trimming removed 9 bases from V and 6 bases from J; junction bases left unmatched: 7.

The chain combines TRBV4-3 with TRBJ2-7, with TRBD2 matching over 7 bases. CDR1 is LGHNA, CDR2 YSLEER, per germline. The CDR3 is 16 residues long. The junction had 5 bases not matched to a gene; V was cut back by 0 bases and J by 0 bases. The CDR3 nucleotides are TGCGCCAGCAGCCAAGATCTCGGGGGGAGCTCCTACGAGCAGTACTTC. Its protein is CASSQDLGGSSYEQYF.

The V and J genes are TRBV19 and TRBJ1-2, with 7 positions matching TRBD1. CDR1 is LNHDA and CDR2 is SQIVND in the germline V gene (reference sequence). This CDR3 has 14 amino acids. V dropped 3 bases and J dropped 6; count of bases not matched to a gene: 7. In DNA, the CDR3 is TGTGCCAGTAGTATGGCCGGAGGGGGCAATGGCTACACCTTC. Translating gives CASSMAGGGNGYTF.

This chain joins TRBV4-1 and TRBJ1-5, with D possibly matching TRBD1 (5 bases). The CDR3 has 19 amino acids. The V gene lost 0 bases and the J gene lost 4 bases, with 22 bases spanning the gap. CDR1 is MGHRA and CDR2 is YSYEKL in the germline V gene. CDR3: CASSQEKVTGTVTNQPQHF. CDR3 DNA: TGCGCCAGCAGCCAAGAAAAAGTTACCGGGACGGTCACTAATCAGCCCCAGCATTTT.

This clone was picked up a small number of times. The gene calls are TRBV7-9 and TRBJ1-6, with a tentative D call TRBD1 (6 bases). Germline V gene lookup returns CDR1 SEHNR and CDR2 FQNEAQ (reference sequence). The CDR3 loop spans 15 amino acids. Trimming removed 5 bases from V and 5 bases from J, with 13 bases in between. Here the CDR3 reads CASSLLDSDNSPLHF. The CDR3 DNA reads TGTGCCAGCAGCCTGCTGGACAGTGATAATTCACCCCTCCACTTT.

On this clone: The junction does not match germline at one end; this may be a read error. The gene calls are TRBV5-1 and TRBJ2-2; 10 bases match TRBD1. Germline-derived CDR1 and CDR2 are SGHRS and YFSETQ. The CDR3 length is 15 residues. CDR3 amino acids: CASRGTGANTGELFF. CDR3 DNA: TGCGCCAGCAGGGGGACAGGGGCGAATACCGGGGAGCTGTTTTTT.

The chain is built from TRBV19 and TRBJ1-2, with D possibly TRBD1 on 6 matching bases. V was pared by 4 bases and J by 5 bases, with 23 bases between. This CDR3 comprises 17 residues. Germline V gene sequence: CDR1 LNHDA, CDR2 SQIVND (reference sequence). The chain's CDR3 is CASSTLSNRALQYGYTF. Here the CDR3 DNA reads TGTGCCAGTAGTACCTTATCTAACAGGGCCCTACAATATGGCTACACCTTC.

The chain joins TRBV5-1 to TRBJ2-1; D tentatively fits TRBD1 or TRBD2 (5 bases each). Germline lookup yields CDR1 SGHRS and CDR2 YFSETQ. The CDR3 totals 15 residues. V dropped 0 bases and J dropped 8 bases, with 15 bases sitting between them. The chain's CDR3 is CASSLGGVAIYEQFF. The DNA for the CDR3 is TGCGCCAGCAGCTTGGGAGGGGTAGCTATCTATGAGCAGTTCTTC.

V gene TRBV27 combines with J gene TRBJ2-1; no clear D. The ends were cut back, 3 bases at V and 6 bases at J, with 15 bases in the middle. Germline V lookup: CDR1 MNHEY, CDR2 SMNVEV (reference sequence). The CDR3 runs 15 residues. CDR3 loop: CASSFWLGTGNEQFF. In nucleotides, the CDR3 is TGTGCCAGCAGTTTCTGGCTAGGAACGGGCAATGAGCAGTTCTTC.

The rearrangement uses TRBV28 and TRBJ1-2, with unresolved D. Germline-derived CDR1 and CDR2 are MDHEN and SYDVKM. The CDR3 runs to 13 residues. V was shortened by 7 bases and J by 3 bases, with 12 bases between the two germline ends. Here the CDR3 DNA reads TGTGCCAGCATGATTCCCGGGGACTATGGCTACACCTTC. Residues: CASMIPGDYGYTF.

The J gene is TRBJ1-1, the V gene TRBV5-4; a possible D gene is TRBD1 (5 bases). From germline, CDR1 is SGHNT and CDR2 YYREEE (reference sequence). The germline V and J ends were trimmed by 2 bases and 4 bases, with 12 bases remaining between them. The CDR3 length is 14 residues. CDR3 sequence reads: CASSFWGLITEAFF. CDR3 coding DNA: TGTGCCAGCAGCTTTTGGGGCTTGATCACTGAAGCTTTCTTT.

The chain is built from TRBV7-6 and TRBJ1-6; TRBD1 matches at 11 bases. Germline lookup yields CDR1 SGHVS and CDR2 FNYEAQ. The ends lost 6 bases at V and 6 bases at J; junction bases unmatched: 4. The CDR3 covers 15 residues. This chain's CDR3 is CASSSGTGGNSPLHF. CDR3 nucleotide sequence: TGTGCCAGCAGTTCCGGGACAGGGGGTAATTCACCCCTCCACTTT.

In its sample, this clone was seen a few times. The rearrangement links TRBV19 to TRBJ1-3; TRBD1 might be the D (5 bases). Germline lookup yields CDR1 LNHDA and CDR2 SQIVND (reference sequence). The CDR3 spans 16 residues. Between the trimmed V and J ends, which lost 5 bases and 2 bases, there was a span of 16 bases. The CDR3 DNA reads as TGTGCCAGTAGTGGAGCAGGGAGTTATGCTGGAAACACCATATATTTT. This gives the protein CASSGAGSYAGNTIYF.

V is TRBV9 and J is TRBJ2-3; a possible D gene is TRBD2 (5 bases). V was cut by 6 bases and J by 0 bases, with 14 bases left in between. CDR1 and CDR2 (germline): SGDLS, YYNGEE. There are 15 residues in the CDR3. CDR3 loop: CASNRLADSTDTQYF. CDR3 DNA: TGTGCCAGCAATAGGCTAGCCGATAGCACAGATACGCAGTATTTT.